Presented here are 24 T cell receptor beta chains from one specimen sequenced in a study of shared clonotypes between healthy human individuals. The repertoire was sequenced with immunoSEQ multiplex PCR; TCRdb's copy has only in-frame clones and lacks some. The table lists about 2.4 million clones, 93% of them singletons. Source material: naive CD4+ T cells from PBMCs. Subset defined: CD45RA+ positively selected. Receptors were obtained from a man in his late teens or twenties in good health. Some clones in this sample may be carry-over from other donors' samples.

This chain connects TRBV6-1 to TRBJ1-1; weak D call: TRBD1 (5 bases). There are 12 residues in the CDR3. Per the germline V gene, CDR1 is MNHNS and CDR2 is SASEGT. V gave up 4 bases and J gave up 6 bases, with 9 bases separating them. The CDR3 nucleotides read TGTGCCAGCAGTGGACAGCAGGCTGAAGCTTTCTTT. Residues: CASSGQQAEAFF.

This clone came up once. J is TRBJ1-2 and V is TRBV6-1; TRBD1 agrees at 8 bases. The CDR3 has 15 amino acids. Germline CDR1 reads MNHNS; CDR2 reads SASEGT. The junction had 8 bases not matched to a gene; V was cut back by 2 bases and J by 6 bases. The CDR3 nucleotides read TGTGCCAGCAGTGAATCACAGGGGGGTGAAGATGGCTACACCTTC. This sequence encodes CASSESQGGEDGYTF.

The genes are TRBV27 and TRBJ1-4; 9 positions match TRBD1. J was trimmed by 0 bases and V by 3 bases; bases with no gene match: 2. This CDR3 is built from 16 residues. Germline-derived CDR1 and CDR2 are MNHEY and SMNVEV (reference sequence). The CDR3 DNA sequence: TGTGCCAGCAGTTTTGGGACAGGGACAACTAATGAAAAACTGTTTTTT. Its translation is CASSFGTGTTNEKLFF.

The chain combines TRBV5-1 with TRBJ2-3; TRBD1 matches at 7 bases. After removal of 4 bases from V and 4 bases from J, the junction contained 6 bases not matched to a gene. Germline V gene lookup returns CDR1 SGHRS and CDR2 YFSETQ. CDR3 size: 14 residues. CDR3 DNA sequence: TGCGCCAGCAGCCAAGGACAGGCCGCAGATACGCAGTATTTT. Its translation is CASSQGQAADTQYF.

This clone was detected once. The chain uses TRBV27 and TRBJ1-2; D not certain. CDR3 length: 15 residues. CDR1 and CDR2 (germline): MNHEY, SMNVEV (reference sequence). With 2 bases removed from V and 2 bases from J, the gap between germline ends came to 12 bases. The CDR3 protein is CASSLRGIPNYGYTF. In nucleotides, the CDR3 is TGTGCCAGCAGTTTAAGAGGGATCCCCAACTATGGCTACACCTTC.

In this sample, this clone turned up once. The chain has TRBV5-1 and TRBJ1-5; D not certain. CDR1 and CDR2 (germline): SGHRS, YFSETQ. CDR3 length: 13 residues. V was trimmed by 4 bases and J by 9 bases, leaving 14 bases between them. Here the CDR3 reads CASSKETEAPQHF. The CDR3 DNA reads TGCGCCAGCAGCAAAGAAACAGAGGCGCCCCAGCATTTT.

V gene TRBV5-6 combines with J gene TRBJ1-1; a weak D match, TRBD1 (5 bases). The ends were cut back, 0 bases at V and 4 bases at J, with 10 bases in the middle. The germline CDR1 and CDR2 sequences are SGHDT and YYEEEE. The CDR3 is 14 residues long. The CDR3 spells CASSLGARATEAFF. For the CDR3, the DNA is TGTGCCAGCAGCTTGGGGGCCAGGGCCACTGAAGCTTTCTTT.

The rearrangement joins TRBV4-2 to TRBJ2-7; 9 bases are shared with TRBD1. Trimming cost V 1 base and J 7 bases; bases outside gene matches: 5. Germline V gene lookup returns CDR1 LGHNA and CDR2 YNFKEQ. The CDR3 covers 14 residues. CDR3 amino acids: CASSQGDRAGEQYF. In DNA, the CDR3 is TGTGCCAGCAGCCAAGGGGACAGGGCGGGAGAGCAGTACTTC.

The rearrangement joins TRBV2 to TRBJ1-4, with D possibly TRBD1 on 5 matching bases. There are 13 residues in the CDR3. The germline V gene has CDR1 SNHLY and CDR2 FYNNEI. The germline V and J ends were trimmed by 6 bases and 7 bases, with 12 bases remaining between them. The CDR3 DNA follows: TGTGCCAGCAGGGTTGGACAAGGTGAAAAACTGTTTTTT. It specifies CASRVGQGEKLFF.

The chain links TRBV5-4 to TRBJ2-3; D remains unclear. The CDR3 extends over 13 amino acids. From germline, CDR1 is SGHNT and CDR2 YYREEE (reference sequence). The ends were cut back, 2 bases at V and 0 bases at J, with 4 bases in the middle. CDR3 region: CASSFVSTDTQYF. CDR3 coding DNA: TGTGCCAGCAGCTTTGTTAGCACAGATACGCAGTATTTT.

The V and J genes are TRBV29-1 and TRBJ1-2, with D hard to call. CDR1 SQVTM and CDR2 ANQGSEA come from the germline V gene. Trimming took 6 bases from V and 6 from J, leaving 20 bases between them. The CDR3 contains 14 residues. The CDR3 protein is CSVRSRQTLNGYTF. The CDR3 bases are TGCAGCGTGAGGTCAAGGCAGACTCTAAATGGCTACACCTTC.

The chain carries TRBV7-3 and TRBJ2-7, with unresolved D. Per germline, CDR1 SGHTA and CDR2 FQGTGA. V lost 5 bases and J 0 bases, leaving 29 bases between the germline ends. This CDR3 comprises 20 residues. The CDR3 bases are TGTGCCAGCAGCCCTTGGGTCCCAAGGACGATAAAAGCGAGCTCCTACGAGCAGTACTTC. Its protein is CASSPWVPRTIKASSYEQYF.

Worth noting for this clone: Other nucleotide sequences in the sample specify the same CDR3. V and J are TRBV7-9 and TRBJ1-1, with D possibly matching TRBD1 (6 bases). This CDR3 spans 14 amino acids. V lost 0 bases, J lost 2 bases, and 7 bases lay in between. Germline CDR1 SEHNR, CDR2 FQNEAQ (reference sequence). The chain's CDR3 is CASSLAQGNTEAFF. CDR3 coding DNA: TGTGCCAGCAGCTTAGCACAGGGAAACACTGAAGCTTTCTTT.

V is TRBV28 and J is TRBJ1-5; maybe TRBD1 (5 bases). CDR1 is MDHEN and CDR2 is SYDVKM in the germline V gene. The CDR3 totals 16 residues. The V and J ends lost 6 bases and 0 bases respectively, with 15 bases between them. CDR3 in DNA: TGTGCCAGCAGCCTCGGAGGCGGGGGTAGCAATCAGCCCCAGCATTTT. Translating gives CASSLGGGGSNQPQHF.

V is TRBV11-2 and J is TRBJ2-3; 11 bases agree with TRBD2. From germline, CDR1 is SGHAT and CDR2 FQNNGV. The V and J ends lost 3 bases and 2 bases, in that order; junction bases with no gene match: 4. This CDR3 is 16 amino acids long. Written as DNA, the CDR3 is TGTGCCAGCAGCTTCAGACTAGCGGGATTCACAGATACGCAGTATTTT. Translation gives CASSFRLAGFTDTQYF.

The chain combines TRBV7-6 with TRBJ1-4; D remains ambiguous. This CDR3 contains 16 residues. V was shortened by 5 bases and J by 11 bases, with 24 bases between the two germline ends. Germline-derived CDR1 and CDR2 are SGHVS and FNYEAQ. CDR3 residues: CASSPESFGNSLKLFF. The CDR3 bases are TGTGCCAGCAGCCCCGAGAGCTTCGGTAATTCTTTGAAACTGTTTTTT.

V usage is TRBV7-3 and J usage is TRBJ2-2; TRBD1 might be the D (6 bases). V dropped 4 bases and J dropped 6 bases, with 12 bases sitting between them. The length of the CDR3 is 14 residues. CDR1 and CDR2 from the germline V gene are SGHTA and FQGTGA. CDR3 region: CASSSYQGSGELFF. The CDR3, as DNA: TGTGCCAGCAGCTCATATCAGGGGTCCGGGGAGCTGTTTTTT.

The chain links TRBV18 to TRBJ2-7; D might be TRBD1 (5 bases). The V end was cut by 2 bases, the J end by 5 bases, with 13 bases between. The CDR3 extends over 14 amino acids. CDR1 KGHSH and CDR2 LQKENI come from the germline V gene. In nucleotides, the CDR3 is TGTGCCAGCTCACCAAGACATTTGACAGACGAGCAGTACTTC. Translation: CASSPRHLTDEQYF.

This chain joins TRBV4-1 and TRBJ1-3; no firm D call. In germline, CDR1 is MGHRA, CDR2 YSYEKL. The CDR3 length is 14 residues. The germline V and J ends were trimmed by 3 bases and 0 bases, with 6 bases remaining between them. The CDR3: CASSQDGSGNTIYF. CDR3 bases: TGCGCCAGCAGCCAGGACGGCTCTGGAAACACCATATATTTT.

About this clone: A junction boundary mismatches the germline segment, possibly from a read error. The gene calls are TRBV6-1 and TRBJ1-5, with 9 bases aligning to TRBD1. Per germline, CDR1 MNHNS and CDR2 SASEGT. This CDR3 region has 13 residues. The CDR3 nucleotides are TGTGCCAGCAGCGACCGAGGACAGGGGACAGAGTATTTT. It specifies CASSDRGQGTEYF.

The V gene is TRBV29-1, the J gene TRBJ2-2; tentative D call: TRBD1 (6 bases). V lost 7 bases and J lost 7, with 16 bases in between. This CDR3 is built from 13 residues. Germline CDR1 is SQVTM and CDR2 is ANQGSEA. CDR3 loop: CSAGTTTGGELFF. Written as DNA, the CDR3 is TGCAGCGCGGGGACAACCACCGGCGGGGAGCTGTTTTTT.

The chain combines TRBV4-1 with TRBJ1-4; tentative D call: TRBD1 (5 bases). CDR1 is MGHRA, CDR2 YSYEKL, per germline. Trimming removed 1 base at V and 8 bases at J, with 8 bases between. The CDR3 length is 13 residues. CDR3 bases: TGCGCCAGCAGCCAAGGACAGTACGAAAAACTGTTTTTT. Encoded protein: CASSQGQYEKLFF.

CDR3 DNA: TGCGCCAGCGGACTGGAAAACAATGAGCAGTTCTTC. Its protein is CASGLENNEQFF. The V call is TRBV5-1, the J call TRBJ2-1; tentatively, D is TRBD2 (5 bases). Germline loops: CDR1 SGHRS, CDR2 YFSETQ. CDR3 length: 12 residues. V lost 7 bases, J lost 5 bases, and 10 bases lay in between.

The CDR3 protein is CASSQEGGLDTGELFF. The CDR3 DNA reads TGCGCCAGCAGCCAAGAGGGCGGTTTAGACACCGGGGAGCTGTTTTTT. V and J are TRBV4-1 and TRBJ2-2, with D hard to call. Germline values: CDR1 MGHRA, CDR2 YSYEKL. Trimming took 0 bases from V and 3 from J, leaving 11 bases between them. This CDR3 is built from 16 residues.